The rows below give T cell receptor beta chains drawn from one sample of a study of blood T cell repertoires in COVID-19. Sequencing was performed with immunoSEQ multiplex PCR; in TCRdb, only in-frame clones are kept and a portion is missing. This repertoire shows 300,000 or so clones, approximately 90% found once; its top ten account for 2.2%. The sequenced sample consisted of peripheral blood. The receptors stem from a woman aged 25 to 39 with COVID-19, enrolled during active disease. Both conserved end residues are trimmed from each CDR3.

ASSEAMFRSSTDTQY,TRBJ2-3,TRBV6-1
ASSLGRGSNQPQH,TRBJ1-5,TRBV5-6
ASSVQDRGRVAF,TRBJ1-1,TRBV9
SALDRGGDAYGWNEQF,TRBJ2-1,TRBV29-1
ASSLPGLGTYNEQF,TRBJ2-1,TRBV27
AWSKYGVHQPQH,TRBJ1-5,TRBV30
ASSEIRGGQPQH,TRBJ1-5,TRBV2
SASFVGTDTQY,TRBJ2-3,TRBV20-1
ASSVDNSPGNTIY,TRBJ1-3,TRBV9
ASSQAGQGNYGYT,TRBJ1-2,TRBV4-1
ASSTSGRIYEQY,TRBJ2-7,TRBV19
AWGTGPFYEQY,TRBJ2-7,TRBV30
AWMGPGQRPYEQY,TRBJ2-7,TRBV30
ATSSGVSYEQY,TRBJ2-7,TRBV15
ATSRDRRGFTDTQY,TRBJ2-3,TRBV15
ASSQDPLPANYGYT,TRBJ1-2,TRBV4-2
ASSSPGQPTYEQY,TRBJ2-7,TRBV27
ASSIGPGQGNTEAF,TRBJ1-1,TRBV19
ASTGTPFYEQY,TRBJ2-7,TRBV9
ASSSSGTNYGYT,TRBJ1-2,TRBV12-1
ASSPEDRYNSPLH,TRBJ1-6,TRBV6-5
ASRPSTGQDNTGELF,TRBJ2-2,TRBV5-5
ASSSRYGGSIEQY,TRBJ2-7,TRBV28
ASSDGLATDTQY,TRBJ2-3,TRBV6-4
ASSERGTGDETQY,TRBJ2-5,TRBV5-6
ASTVTGTGNSYEQY,TRBJ2-7,TRBV6-6
ASSLGRRETQY,TRBJ2-5,TRBV7-3
ASSRHSGTELERQY,TRBJ2-7,TRBV7-2
ATSRDRGPGNTIY,TRBJ1-3,TRBV15
ASSLTAGGTGELF,TRBJ2-2,TRBV21-1
SVKSSYNSPLH,TRBJ1-6,TRBV29-1
ASSRTSGSPEQF,TRBJ2-1,TRBV5-6